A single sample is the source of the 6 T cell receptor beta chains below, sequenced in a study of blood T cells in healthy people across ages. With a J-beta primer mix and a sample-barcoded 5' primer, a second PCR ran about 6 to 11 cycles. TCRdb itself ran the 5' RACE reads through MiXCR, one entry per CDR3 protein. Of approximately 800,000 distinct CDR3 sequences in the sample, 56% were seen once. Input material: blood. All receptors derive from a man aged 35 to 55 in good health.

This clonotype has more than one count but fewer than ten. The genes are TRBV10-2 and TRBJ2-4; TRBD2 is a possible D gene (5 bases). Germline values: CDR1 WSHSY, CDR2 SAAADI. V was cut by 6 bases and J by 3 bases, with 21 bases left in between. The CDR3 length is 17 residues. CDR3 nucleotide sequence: TGCGCCAGCAGGAGTCCCCTTCTGCCTGAGGGCAAAAACATTCAGTACTTC. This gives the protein CASRSPLLPEGKNIQYF.

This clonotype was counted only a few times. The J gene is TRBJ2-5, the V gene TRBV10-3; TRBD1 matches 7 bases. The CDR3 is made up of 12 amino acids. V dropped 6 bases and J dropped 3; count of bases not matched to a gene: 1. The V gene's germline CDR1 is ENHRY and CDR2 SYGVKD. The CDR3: CAIRGTEETQYF. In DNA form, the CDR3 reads TGTGCCATCAGAGGGACAGAAGAGACCCAGTACTTC.

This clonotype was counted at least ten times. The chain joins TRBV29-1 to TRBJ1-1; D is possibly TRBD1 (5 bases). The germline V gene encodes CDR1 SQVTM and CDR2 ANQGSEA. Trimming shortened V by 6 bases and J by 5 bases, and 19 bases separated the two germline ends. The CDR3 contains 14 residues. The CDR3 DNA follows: TGCAGCGTCGCCAAAGGGGCTAAGGGGACTGAAGCTTTCTTT. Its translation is CSVAKGAKGTEAFF.

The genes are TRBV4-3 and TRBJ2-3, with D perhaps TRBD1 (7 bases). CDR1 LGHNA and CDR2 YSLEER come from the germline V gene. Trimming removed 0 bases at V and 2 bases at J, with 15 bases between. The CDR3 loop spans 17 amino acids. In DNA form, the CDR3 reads TGCGCCAGCAGCCAAGAAACGGAGGGGGCCCTCACAGATACGCAGTATTTT. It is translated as CASSQETEGALTDTQYF.

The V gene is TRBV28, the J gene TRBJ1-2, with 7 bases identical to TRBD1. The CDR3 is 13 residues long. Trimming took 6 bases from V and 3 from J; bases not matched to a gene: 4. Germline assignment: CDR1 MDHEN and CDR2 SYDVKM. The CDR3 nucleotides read TGTGCCAGCAGGCACAGGGGAGACTATGGCTACACCTTC. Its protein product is CASRHRGDYGYTF.

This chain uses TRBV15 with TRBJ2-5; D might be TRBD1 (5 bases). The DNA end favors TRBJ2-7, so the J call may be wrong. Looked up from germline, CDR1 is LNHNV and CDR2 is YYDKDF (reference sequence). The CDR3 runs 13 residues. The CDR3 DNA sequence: TGTGCCACCAGCAGACCAGACAGCTACGAGCAGTACTTC. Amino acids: CATSRPDSYEQYF.